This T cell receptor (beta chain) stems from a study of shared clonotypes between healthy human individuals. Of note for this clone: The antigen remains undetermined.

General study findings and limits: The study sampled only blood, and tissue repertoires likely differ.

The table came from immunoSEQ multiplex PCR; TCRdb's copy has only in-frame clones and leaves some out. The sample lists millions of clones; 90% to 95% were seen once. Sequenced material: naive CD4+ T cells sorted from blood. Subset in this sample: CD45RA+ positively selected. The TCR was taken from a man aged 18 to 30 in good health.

CDR3: CASSWRLANTGELFF. The CDR3 DNA reads as TGTGCCAGCAGCTGGCGACTAGCGAACACCGGGGAGCTGTTTTTT. This chain links TRBV6-5 with TRBJ2-2; a possible D gene is TRBD2 (6 bases). The CDR3 consists of 15 residues. The germline V gene encodes CDR1 MNHEY and CDR2 SVGAGI. Trimming cost V 6 bases and J 0 bases, with 11 bases left between them.